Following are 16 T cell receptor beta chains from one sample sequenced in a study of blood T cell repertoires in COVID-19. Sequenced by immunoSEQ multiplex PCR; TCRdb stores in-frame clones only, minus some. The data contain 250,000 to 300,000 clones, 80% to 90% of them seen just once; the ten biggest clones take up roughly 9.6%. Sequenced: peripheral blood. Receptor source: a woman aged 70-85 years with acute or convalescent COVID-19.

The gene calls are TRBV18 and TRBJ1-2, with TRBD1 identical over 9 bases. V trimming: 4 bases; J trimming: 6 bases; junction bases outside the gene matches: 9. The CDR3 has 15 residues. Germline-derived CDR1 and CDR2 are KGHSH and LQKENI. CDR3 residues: CASSQLLQGADGYTF. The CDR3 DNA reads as TGTGCCAGCTCACAACTCCTACAGGGGGCGGATGGCTACACCTTC.

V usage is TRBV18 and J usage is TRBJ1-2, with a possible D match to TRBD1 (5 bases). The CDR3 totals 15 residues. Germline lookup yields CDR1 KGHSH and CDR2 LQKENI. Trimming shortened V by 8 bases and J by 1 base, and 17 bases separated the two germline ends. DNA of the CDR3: TGTGCCAGCACCCTAGGGAAGGGGAATAACTATGGCTACACCTTC. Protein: CASTLGKGNNYGYTF.

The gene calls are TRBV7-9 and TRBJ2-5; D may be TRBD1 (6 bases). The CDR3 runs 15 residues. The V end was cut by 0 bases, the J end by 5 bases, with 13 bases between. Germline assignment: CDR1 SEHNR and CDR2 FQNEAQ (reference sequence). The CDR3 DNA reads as TGTGCCAGCAGCTTAGCGAGGGGGATCATGGAGACCCAGTACTTC. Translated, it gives CASSLARGIMETQYF.

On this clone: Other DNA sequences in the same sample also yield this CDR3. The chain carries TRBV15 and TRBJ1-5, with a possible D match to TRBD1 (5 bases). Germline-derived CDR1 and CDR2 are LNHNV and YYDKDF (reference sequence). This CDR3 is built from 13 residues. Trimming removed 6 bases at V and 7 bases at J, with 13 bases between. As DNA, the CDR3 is TGTGCCACCAGTGGGCAGGGAGGGCAGCCCCAGCATTTT. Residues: CATSGQGGQPQHF.

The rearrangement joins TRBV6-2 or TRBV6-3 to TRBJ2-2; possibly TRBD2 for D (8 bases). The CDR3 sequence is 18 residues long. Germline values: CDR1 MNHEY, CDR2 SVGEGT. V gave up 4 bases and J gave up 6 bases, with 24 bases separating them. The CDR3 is CASSSGGPGTRDPGELFF. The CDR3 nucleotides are TGTGCCAGCAGTTCAGGGGGTCCCGGGACTAGAGATCCCGGGGAGCTGTTTTTT.

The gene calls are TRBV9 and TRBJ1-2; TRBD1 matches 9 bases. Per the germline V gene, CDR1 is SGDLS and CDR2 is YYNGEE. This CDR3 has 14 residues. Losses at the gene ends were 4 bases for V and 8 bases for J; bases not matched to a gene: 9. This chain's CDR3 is CASSPRTGAEGYTF. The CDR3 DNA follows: TGTGCCAGCAGCCCCCGGACAGGGGCTGAGGGCTACACCTTC.

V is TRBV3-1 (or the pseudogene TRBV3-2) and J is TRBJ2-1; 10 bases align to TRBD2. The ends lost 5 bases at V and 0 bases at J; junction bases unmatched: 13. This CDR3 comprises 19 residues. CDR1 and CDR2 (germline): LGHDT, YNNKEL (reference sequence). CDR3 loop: CASSYVSGGAGGSYNEQFF. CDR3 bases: TGTGCCAGCAGCTACGTAAGCGGGGGGGCCGGGGGCTCCTACAATGAGCAGTTCTTC.

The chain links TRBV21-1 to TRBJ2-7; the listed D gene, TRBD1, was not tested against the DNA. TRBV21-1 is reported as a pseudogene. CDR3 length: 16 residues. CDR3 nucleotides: TGTGCCAGCAGCTCAGCACCGGGACACCTCTCCTACGAGCAGTACTTC. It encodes CASSSAPGHLSYEQYF.

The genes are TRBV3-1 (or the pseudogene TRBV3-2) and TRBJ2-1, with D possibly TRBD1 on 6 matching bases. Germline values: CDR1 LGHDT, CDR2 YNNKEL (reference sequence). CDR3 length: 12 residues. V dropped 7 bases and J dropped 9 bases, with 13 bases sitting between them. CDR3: CASTVRGGEQFF. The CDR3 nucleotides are TGTGCCAGCACTGTCAGGGGCGGTGAGCAGTTCTTC.

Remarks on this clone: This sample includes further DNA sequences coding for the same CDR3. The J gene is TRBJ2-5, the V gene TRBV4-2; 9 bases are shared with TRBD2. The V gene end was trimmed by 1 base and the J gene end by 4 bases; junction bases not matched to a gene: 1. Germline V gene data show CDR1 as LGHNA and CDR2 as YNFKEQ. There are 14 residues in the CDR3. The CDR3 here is CASSQGRGGETQYF. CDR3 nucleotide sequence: TGTGCCAGCAGCCAAGGGCGGGGGGGAGAGACCCAGTACTTC.

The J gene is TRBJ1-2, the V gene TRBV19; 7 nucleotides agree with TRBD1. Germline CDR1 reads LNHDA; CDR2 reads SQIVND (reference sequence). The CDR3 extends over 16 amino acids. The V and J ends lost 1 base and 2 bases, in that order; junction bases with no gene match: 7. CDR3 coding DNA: TGTGCCAGTAGTATAGGCCTGGGGACAGCGAACTATGGCTACACCTTC. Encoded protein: CASSIGLGTANYGYTF.

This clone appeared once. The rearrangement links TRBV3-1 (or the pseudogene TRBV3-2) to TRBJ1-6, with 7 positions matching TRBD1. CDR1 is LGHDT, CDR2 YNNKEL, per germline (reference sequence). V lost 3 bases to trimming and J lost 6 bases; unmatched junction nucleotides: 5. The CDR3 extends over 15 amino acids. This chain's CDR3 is CASSQIQGSNSPLHF. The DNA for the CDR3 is TGTGCCAGCAGCCAGATACAGGGGAGTAATTCACCCCTCCACTTT.

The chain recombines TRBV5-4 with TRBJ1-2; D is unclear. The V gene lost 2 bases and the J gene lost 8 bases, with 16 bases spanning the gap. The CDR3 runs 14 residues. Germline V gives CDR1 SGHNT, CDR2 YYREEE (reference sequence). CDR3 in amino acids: CASSLQGYAGGYTF. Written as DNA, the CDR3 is TGTGCCAGCAGCTTACAAGGATACGCGGGGGGCTACACCTTC.

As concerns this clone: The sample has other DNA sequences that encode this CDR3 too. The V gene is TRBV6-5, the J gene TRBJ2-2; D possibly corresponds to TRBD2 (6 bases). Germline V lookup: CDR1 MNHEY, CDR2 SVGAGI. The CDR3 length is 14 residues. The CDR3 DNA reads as TGTGCTTTGTCTAGCGAGTCGAACACCGGGGAGCTGTTTTTT. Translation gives CALSSESNTGELFF.

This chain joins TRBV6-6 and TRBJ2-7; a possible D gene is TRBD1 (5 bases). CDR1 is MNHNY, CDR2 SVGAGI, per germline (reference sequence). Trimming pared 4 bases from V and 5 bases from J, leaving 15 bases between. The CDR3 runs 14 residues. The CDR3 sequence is CASSSQGLLNEQYF. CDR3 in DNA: TGTGCCAGCAGTTCCCAGGGCCTTCTTAACGAGCAGTACTTC.

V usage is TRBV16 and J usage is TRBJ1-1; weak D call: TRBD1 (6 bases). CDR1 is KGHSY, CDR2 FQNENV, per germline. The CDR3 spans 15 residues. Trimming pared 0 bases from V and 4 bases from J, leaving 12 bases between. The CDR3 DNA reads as TGTGCCAGCAGCCAATCGACAGGACTGGGCACTGAAGCTTTCTTT. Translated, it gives CASSQSTGLGTEAFF.